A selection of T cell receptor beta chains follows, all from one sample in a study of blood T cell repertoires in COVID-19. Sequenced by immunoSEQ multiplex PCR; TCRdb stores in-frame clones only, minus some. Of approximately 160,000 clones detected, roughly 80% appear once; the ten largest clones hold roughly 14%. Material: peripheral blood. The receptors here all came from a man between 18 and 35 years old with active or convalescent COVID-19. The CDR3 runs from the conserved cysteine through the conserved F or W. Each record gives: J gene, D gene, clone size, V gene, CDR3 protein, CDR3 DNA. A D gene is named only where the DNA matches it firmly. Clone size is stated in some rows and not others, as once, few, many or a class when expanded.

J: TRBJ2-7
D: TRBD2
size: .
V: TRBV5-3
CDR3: CARAERGTYEQYF
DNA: TGTGCCAGAGCAGAGCGGGGGACCTACGAGCAGTACTTC

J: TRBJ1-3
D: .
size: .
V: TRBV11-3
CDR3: CASSTGISGNTIYF
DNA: TGTGCCAGCAGCACAGGGATCTCTGGAAACACCATATATTTT

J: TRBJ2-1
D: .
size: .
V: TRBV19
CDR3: CASRGRGVGEQFF
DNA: TGTGCCAGTAGGGGGCGTGGAGTCGGTGAGCAGTTCTTC

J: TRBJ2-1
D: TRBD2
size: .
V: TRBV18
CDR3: CASSQGTSGGMNEQFF
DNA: TGTGCCAGCTCACAAGGGACTAGCGGGGGGATGAATGAGCAGTTCTTC

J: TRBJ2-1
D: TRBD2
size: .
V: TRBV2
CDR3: CASSDNSGSPYNEQFF
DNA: TGTGCCAGCAGTGACAACAGCGGGAGCCCCTACAATGAGCAGTTCTTC

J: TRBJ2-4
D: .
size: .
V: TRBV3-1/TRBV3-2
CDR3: CASSHRGNIQYF
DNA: TGTGCCAGCAGCCACAGGGGAAACATTCAGTACTTC

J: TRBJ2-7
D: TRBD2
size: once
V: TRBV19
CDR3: CASSASSGNFYEQYF
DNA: TGTGCCAGTAGTGCCTCTAGCGGCAACTTCTACGAGCAGTACTTC

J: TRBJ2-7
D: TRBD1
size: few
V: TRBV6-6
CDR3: CASSTTGDEQYF
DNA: TGTGCCAGCAGCACTACAGGGGACGAGCAGTACTTC

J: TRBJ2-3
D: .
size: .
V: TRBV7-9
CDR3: CASSLSTDTQYF
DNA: TGTGCCAGCAGCCTTAGTACAGATACGCAGTATTTT

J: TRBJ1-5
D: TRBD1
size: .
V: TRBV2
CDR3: CASSHRGDQPQHF
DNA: TGTGCCAGCAGCCACAGGGGAGATCAGCCCCAGCATTTT

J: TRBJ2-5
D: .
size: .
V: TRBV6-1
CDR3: CASSSTAYQETQYF
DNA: TGTGCCAGCAGCTCGACAGCCTACCAAGAGACCCAGTACTTC

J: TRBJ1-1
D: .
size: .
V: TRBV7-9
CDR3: CASSLESGNTEAFF
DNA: TGTGCCAGCAGCTTAGAGTCAGGAAACACTGAAGCTTTCTTT

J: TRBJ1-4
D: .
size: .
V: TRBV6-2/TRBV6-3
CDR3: CASSSLGAKDFSNEKLFF
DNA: TGTGCCAGCAGTTCGCTCGGAGCGAAGGACTTTTCCAATGAAAAACTGTTTTTT

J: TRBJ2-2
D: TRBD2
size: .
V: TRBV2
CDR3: CASSVLLAGKNTGELFF
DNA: TGTGCCAGCAGTGTTCTTCTAGCGGGGAAGAACACCGGGGAGCTGTTTTTT

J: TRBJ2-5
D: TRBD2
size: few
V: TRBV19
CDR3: CASSTGLAGGQETQYF
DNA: TGTGCCAGTAGTACGGGACTAGCGGGGGGGCAAGAGACCCAGTACTTC

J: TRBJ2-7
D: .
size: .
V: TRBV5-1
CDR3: CASSLGGHVEYEQYF
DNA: TGCGCCAGCAGCTTGGGGGGACATGTCGAATACGAGCAGTACTTC

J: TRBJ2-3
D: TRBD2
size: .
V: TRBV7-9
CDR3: CASSLLASGNTDTQYF
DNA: TGTGCCAGCAGCTTATTGGCTAGCGGAAATACAGATACGCAGTATTTT

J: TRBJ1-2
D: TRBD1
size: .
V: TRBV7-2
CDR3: CASSTGQGYGYTF
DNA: TGTGCCAGCAGCACTGGACAGGGATATGGCTACACCTTC

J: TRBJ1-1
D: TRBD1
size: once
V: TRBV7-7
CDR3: CASSLKTGPRVLRVGTEAFF
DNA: TGTGCTAGCAGCTTAAAGACAGGGCCACGGGTGTTACGAGTTGGGACTGAAGCTTTCTTT

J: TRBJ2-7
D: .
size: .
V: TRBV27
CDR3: CASQGLSYEQYF
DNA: TGTGCCAGCCAGGGACTCTCCTACGAGCAGTACTTC

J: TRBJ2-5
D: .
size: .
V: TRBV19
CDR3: CASSIKGQEETQYF
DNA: TGTGCCAGTAGTATAAAGGGACAAGAAGAGACCCAGTACTTC

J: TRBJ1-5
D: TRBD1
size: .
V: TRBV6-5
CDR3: CASSYRQGGDQPQHF
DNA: TGTGCCAGCAGTTACAGGCAGGGGGGTGATCAGCCCCAGCATTTT

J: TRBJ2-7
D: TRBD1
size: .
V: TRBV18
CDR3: CASSLWDRDYEQYF
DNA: TGTGCCAGCTCACTCTGGGACAGGGACTACGAGCAGTACTTC

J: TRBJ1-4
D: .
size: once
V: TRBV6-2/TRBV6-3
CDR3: CASSYSGIFNEKLFF
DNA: TGTGCCAGCAGTTACAGCGGTATCTTTAATGAAAAACTGTTTTTT

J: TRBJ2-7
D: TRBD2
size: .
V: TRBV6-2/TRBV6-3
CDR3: CASSHGGISYEQYF
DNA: TGTGCCAGCAGTCACGGGGGGATTTCCTACGAGCAGTACTTC

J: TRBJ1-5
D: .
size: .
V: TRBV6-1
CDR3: CASSEVTGVAQPQHF
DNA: TGTGCCAGCAGTGAAGTCACGGGGGTTGCTCAGCCCCAGCATTTT

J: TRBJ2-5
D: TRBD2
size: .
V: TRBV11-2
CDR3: CASSIVRGAGETQYF
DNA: TGTGCCAGCAGCATAGTGCGGGGGGCAGGGGAGACCCAGTACTTC

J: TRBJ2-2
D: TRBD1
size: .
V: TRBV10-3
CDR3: CAISGTGGWGELFF
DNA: TGTGCCATCAGTGGGACAGGGGGCTGGGGGGAGCTGTTTTTT

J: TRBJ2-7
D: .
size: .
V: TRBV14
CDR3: CASSQVLAGEQYF
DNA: TGTGCCAGCAGCCAAGTTCTAGCCGGCGAGCAGTACTTC

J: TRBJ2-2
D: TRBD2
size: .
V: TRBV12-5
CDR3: CASGSGTSGRGTGELFF
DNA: TGTGCTAGTGGCTCCGGGACTAGCGGGAGAGGCACCGGGGAGCTGTTTTTT

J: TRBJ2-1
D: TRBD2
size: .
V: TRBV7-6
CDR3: CASNLGRGENEQFF
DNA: TGTGCCAGCAACCTCGGGCGGGGGGAGAATGAGCAGTTCTTC

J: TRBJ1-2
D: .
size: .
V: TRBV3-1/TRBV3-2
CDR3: CASSLGAQGGKYGYTF
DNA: TGTGCCAGCAGCCTCGGAGCACAGGGAGGGAAATATGGCTACACCTTC

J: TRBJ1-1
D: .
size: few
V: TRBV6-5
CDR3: CASSLTGAINTEAFF
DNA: TGTGCCAGCAGCCTGACGGGAGCCATAAACACTGAAGCTTTCTTT

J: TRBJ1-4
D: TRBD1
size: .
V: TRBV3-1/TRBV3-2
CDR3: CASSPYGTGGGNEKLFF
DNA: TGTGCCAGCAGCCCCTACGGGACAGGGGGAGGAAATGAAAAACTGTTTTTT

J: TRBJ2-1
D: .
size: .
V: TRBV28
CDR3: CASRLQDFVSNEQFF
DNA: TGTGCCAGCAGGCTACAGGATTTCGTGTCCAATGAGCAGTTCTTC

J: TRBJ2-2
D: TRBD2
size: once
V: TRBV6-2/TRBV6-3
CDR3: CASSSHGGNTGELFF
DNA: TGTGCCAGCAGTTCCCACGGGGGGAATACCGGGGAGCTGTTTTTT

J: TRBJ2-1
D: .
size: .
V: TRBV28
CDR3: CASTMWGENEQFF
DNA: TGTGCCAGCACCATGTGGGGGGAGAATGAGCAGTTCTTC

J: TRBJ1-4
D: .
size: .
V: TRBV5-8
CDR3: CASSLLGATNEKLFF
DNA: TGTGCCAGCAGCTTGTTGGGCGCAACTAATGAAAAACTGTTTTTT

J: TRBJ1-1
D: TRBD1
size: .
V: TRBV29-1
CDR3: CSVALTGGTTEAFF
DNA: TGCAGCGTTGCCCTGACAGGGGGGACCACTGAAGCTTTCTTT

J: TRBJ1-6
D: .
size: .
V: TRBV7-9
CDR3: CASSSLSSYNSPLHF
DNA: TGTGCCAGCAGCTCGCTGAGCTCCTATAATTCACCCCTCCACTTT